This T cell receptor (beta chain) was observed in a study of radiotherapy plus CTLA-4 blockade in lung cancer. This clone was seen more than once but under ten times. Other DNA sequences within the sample encode an identical CDR3. Assay: immunoSEQ multiplex PCR; the TCRdb copy retains only in-frame clones and omits some. The profile shows 9,500 to 15,000 clones, around 84% of them singletons. Unmatched junction bases numbered 2, after V lost 3 bases and J lost 4 bases. Germline lookup yields CDR1 SGHTA and CDR2 FQGTGA. The CDR3 runs 13 residues. The TCR originated in a human donor with non-small cell lung cancer that progressed on radiotherapy plus ipilimumab. The sample here was peripheral blood, taken from a patient treated with radiotherapy plus ipilimumab. The chain recombines TRBV7-3 with TRBJ1-1, with TRBD1 matching 7 bases. The chain's CDR3 is CASSLTGTTEAFF. The CDR3 DNA follows: TGTGCCAGCAGCTTGACAGGGACCACTGAAGCTTTCTTT.